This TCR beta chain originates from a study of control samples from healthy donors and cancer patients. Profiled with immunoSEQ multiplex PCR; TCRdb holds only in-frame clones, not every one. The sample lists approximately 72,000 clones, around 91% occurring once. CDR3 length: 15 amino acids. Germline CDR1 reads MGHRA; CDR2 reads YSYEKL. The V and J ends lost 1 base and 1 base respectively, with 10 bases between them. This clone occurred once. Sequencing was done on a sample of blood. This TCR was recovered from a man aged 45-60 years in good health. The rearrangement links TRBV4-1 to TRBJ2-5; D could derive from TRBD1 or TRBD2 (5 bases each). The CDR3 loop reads CASSQVWGFQETQYF. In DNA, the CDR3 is TGCGCCAGCAGCCAAGTTTGGGGGTTCCAAGAGACCCAGTACTTC.